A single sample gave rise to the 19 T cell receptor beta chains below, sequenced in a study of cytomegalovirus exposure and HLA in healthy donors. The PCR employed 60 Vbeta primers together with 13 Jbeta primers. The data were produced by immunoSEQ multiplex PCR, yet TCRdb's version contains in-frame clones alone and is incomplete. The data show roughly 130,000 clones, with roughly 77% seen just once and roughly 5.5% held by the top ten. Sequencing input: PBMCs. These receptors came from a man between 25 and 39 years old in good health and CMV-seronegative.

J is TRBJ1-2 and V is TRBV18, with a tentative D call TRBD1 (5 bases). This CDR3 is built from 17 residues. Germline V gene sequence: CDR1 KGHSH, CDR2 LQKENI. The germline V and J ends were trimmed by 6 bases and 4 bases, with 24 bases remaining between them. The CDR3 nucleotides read TGTGCCAGCTCGCGACCGGCTTCATCGACAGAACGCTATGGCTACACCTTC. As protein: CASSRPASSTERYGYTF.

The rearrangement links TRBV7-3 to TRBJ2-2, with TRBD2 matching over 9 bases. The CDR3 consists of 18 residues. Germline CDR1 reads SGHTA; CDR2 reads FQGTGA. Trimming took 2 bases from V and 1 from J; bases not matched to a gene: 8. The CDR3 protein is CASSLSSGLARNTGELFF. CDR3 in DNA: TGTGCCAGCAGCTTATCGTCGGGACTAGCAAGGAACACCGGGGAGCTGTTTTTT.

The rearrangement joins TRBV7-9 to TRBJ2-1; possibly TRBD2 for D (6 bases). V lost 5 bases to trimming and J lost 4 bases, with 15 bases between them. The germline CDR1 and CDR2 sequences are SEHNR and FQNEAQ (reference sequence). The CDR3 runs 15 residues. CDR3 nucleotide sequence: TGTGCCAGCAGCGGAAAGGGCGGGGTATACAATGAGCAGTTCTTC. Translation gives CASSGKGGVYNEQFF.

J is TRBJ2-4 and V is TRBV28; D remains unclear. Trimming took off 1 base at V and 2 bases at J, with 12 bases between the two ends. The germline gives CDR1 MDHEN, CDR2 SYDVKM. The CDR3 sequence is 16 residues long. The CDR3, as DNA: TGTGCCAGCAGTTTATCTGCCCGACTTACCAAAAACATTCAGTACTTC. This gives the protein CASSLSARLTKNIQYF.

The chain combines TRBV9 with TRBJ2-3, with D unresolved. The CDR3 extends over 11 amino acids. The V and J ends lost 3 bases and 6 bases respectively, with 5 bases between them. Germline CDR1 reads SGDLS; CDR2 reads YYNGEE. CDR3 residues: CASSATDTQYF. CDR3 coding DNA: TGTGCCAGCAGCGCCACTGATACGCAGTATTTT.

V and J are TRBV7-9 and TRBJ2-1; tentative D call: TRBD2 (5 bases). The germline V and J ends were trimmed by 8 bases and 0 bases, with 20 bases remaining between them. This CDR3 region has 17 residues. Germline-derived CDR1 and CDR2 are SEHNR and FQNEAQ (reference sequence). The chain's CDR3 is CASLELRVRSSYNEQFF. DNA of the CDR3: TGTGCCAGCCTCGAATTGCGGGTTAGGAGCTCCTACAATGAGCAGTTCTTC.

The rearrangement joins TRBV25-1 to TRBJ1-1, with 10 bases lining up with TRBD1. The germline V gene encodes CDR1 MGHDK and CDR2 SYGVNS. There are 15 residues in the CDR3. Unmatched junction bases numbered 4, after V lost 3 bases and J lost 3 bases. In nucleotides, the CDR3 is TGTGCCAGCAGTGACCCCGGGACAGGGGACACTGAAGCTTTCTTT. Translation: CASSDPGTGDTEAFF.

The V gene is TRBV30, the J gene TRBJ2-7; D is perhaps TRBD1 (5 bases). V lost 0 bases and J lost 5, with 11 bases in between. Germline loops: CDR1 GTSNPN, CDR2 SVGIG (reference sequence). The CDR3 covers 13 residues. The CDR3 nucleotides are TGTGCCTGGAGTGTAATGCAGGGTCACGAGCAGTACTTC. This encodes CAWSVMQGHEQYF.

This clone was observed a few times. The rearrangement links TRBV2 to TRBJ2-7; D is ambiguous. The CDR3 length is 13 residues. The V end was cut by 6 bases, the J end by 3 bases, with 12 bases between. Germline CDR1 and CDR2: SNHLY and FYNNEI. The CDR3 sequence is CASSGSLSYEQYF. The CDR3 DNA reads TGTGCCAGCAGCGGTTCACTAAGCTACGAGCAGTACTTC.

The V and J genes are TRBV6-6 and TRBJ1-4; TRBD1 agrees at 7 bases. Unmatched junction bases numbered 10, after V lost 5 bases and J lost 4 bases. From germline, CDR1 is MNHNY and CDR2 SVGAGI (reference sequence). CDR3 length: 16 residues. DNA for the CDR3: TGTGCCAGCAGTCCCGTTTCGGGACAGCTTAATGAAAAACTGTTTTTT. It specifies CASSPVSGQLNEKLFF.

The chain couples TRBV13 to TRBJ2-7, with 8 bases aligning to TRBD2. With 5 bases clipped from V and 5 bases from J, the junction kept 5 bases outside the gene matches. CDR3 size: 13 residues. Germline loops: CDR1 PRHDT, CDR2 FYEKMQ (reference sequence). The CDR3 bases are TGTGCCAGCAGCCCGGGGGGGTCCGACGAGCAGTACTTC. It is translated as CASSPGGSDEQYF.

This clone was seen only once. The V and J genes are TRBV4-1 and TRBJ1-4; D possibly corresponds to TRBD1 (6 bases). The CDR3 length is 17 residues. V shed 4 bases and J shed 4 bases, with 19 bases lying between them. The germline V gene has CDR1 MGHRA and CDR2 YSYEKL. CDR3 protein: CASSLAAAGAGNEKLFF. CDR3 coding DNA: TGCGCCAGCAGCCTCGCTGCGGCGGGGGCTGGTAATGAAAAACTGTTTTTT.

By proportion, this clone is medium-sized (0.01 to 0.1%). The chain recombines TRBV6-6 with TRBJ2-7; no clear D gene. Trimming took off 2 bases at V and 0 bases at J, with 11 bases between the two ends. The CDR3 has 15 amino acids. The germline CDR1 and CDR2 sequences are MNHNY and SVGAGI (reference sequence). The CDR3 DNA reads TGTGCCAGCAGTTACGAAGACGCTAGCTCCTACGAGCAGTACTTC. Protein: CASSYEDASSYEQYF.

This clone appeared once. This chain's CDR3 is CASSSGTGSIYEQFF. CDR3 coding DNA: TGTGCCAGCAGCTCCGGGACAGGGTCTATTTATGAGCAGTTCTTC. This chain uses TRBV28 with TRBJ2-1; 9 bases are a match to TRBD1. This CDR3 has 15 residues. Germline V gene data show CDR1 as MDHEN and CDR2 as SYDVKM. With 6 bases clipped from V and 8 bases from J, the junction kept 11 bases outside the gene matches.

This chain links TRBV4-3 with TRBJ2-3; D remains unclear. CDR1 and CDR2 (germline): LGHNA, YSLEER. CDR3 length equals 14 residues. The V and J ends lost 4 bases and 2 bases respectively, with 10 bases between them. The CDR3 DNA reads TGCGCCAGCAGCCCGAACTCCTACACAGATACGCAGTATTTT. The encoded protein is CASSPNSYTDTQYF.

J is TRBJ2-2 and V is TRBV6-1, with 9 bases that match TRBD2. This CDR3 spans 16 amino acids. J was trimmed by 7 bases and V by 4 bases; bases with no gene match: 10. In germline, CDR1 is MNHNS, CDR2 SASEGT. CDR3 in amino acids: CASSGREGSFVGELFF. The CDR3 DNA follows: TGTGCCAGCAGTGGGCGGGAGGGCTCCTTTGTCGGGGAGCTGTTTTTT.

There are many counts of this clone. DNA of the CDR3: TGTGCCAGCAGCTTTACAGGGGATACTGAAGCTTTCTTT. Residues: CASSFTGDTEAFF. The chain links TRBV7-9 to TRBJ1-1; 7 positions agree with TRBD1. Germline V gene data show CDR1 as SEHNR and CDR2 as FQNEAQ (reference sequence). The CDR3 sequence is 13 residues long. V dropped 3 bases and J dropped 5; count of bases not matched to a gene: 3.

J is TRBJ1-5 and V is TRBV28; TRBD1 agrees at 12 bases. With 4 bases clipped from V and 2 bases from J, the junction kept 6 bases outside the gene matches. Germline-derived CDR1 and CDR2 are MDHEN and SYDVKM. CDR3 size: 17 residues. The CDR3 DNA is TGTGCCAGCAGTTATGGGACAGGGGGCCTTCGCAATCAGCCCCAGCATTTT. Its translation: CASSYGTGGLRNQPQHF.

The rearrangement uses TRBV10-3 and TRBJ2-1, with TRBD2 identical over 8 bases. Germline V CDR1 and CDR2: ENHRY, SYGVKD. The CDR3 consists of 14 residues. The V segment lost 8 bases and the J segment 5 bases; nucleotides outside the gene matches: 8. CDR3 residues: CAISLEAGDNEQFF. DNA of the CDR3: TGTGCCATCTCCTTGGAAGCGGGGGACAATGAGCAGTTCTTC.